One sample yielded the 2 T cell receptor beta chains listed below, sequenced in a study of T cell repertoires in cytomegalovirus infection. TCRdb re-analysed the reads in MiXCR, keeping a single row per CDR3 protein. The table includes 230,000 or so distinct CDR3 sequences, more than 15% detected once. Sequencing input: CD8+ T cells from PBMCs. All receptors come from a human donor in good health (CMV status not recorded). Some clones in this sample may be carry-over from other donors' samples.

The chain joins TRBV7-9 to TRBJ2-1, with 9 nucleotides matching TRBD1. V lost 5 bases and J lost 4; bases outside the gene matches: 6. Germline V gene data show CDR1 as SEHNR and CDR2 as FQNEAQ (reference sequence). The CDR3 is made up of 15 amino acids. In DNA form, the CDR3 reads TGTGCCAGCAGCGACCGGGACAGGGCGTACAATGAGCAGTTCTTC. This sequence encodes CASSDRDRAYNEQFF.

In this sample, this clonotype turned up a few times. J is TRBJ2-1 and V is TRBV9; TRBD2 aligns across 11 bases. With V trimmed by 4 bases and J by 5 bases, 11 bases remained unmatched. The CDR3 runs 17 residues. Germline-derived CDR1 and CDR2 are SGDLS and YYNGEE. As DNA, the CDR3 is TGTGCCAGCAGCCGCTCGAACCCTAGCGGGGGGCACAATGAGCAGTTCTTC. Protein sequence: CASSRSNPSGGHNEQFF.